Following are 20 T cell receptor beta chains from one sample sequenced in a study of Graves' ophthalmopathy and Graves' hyperthyroidism. RNA served as the template for amplifying TCR beta CDR3 regions. RT-PCR with HTBI primers came first, then second-round multiplex PCR. TCRdb analysed the multiplex PCR reads with MiXCR anew, one entry per CDR3 protein. The sample carries hundreds of thousands of distinct CDR3 sequences, approximately 21% recorded once. Input material: peripheral blood. The receptor source for this set is a young woman with stable Graves' hyperthyroidism. Some clones in this sample may be carry-over from other donors' samples.

In this sample, this clonotype turned up many times. The genes are TRBV12-3 or TRBV12-4 and TRBJ1-1, with D possibly matching TRBD1 (6 bases). The CDR3 extends over 17 amino acids. V dropped 4 bases and J dropped 2 bases, with 20 bases sitting between them. The CDR3: CASSSYPMTGYNTEAFF. The CDR3 nucleotides are TGTGCCAGCAGTTCCTATCCAATGACAGGCTATAACACTGAAGCTTTCTTT.

This clonotype occurred once. The CDR3: CASSFSGLGTGVRETQYF. The CDR3, as DNA: TGTGCCAGCAGCTTTTCCGGGCTCGGGACAGGGGTAAGAGAGACCCAGTACTTC. This chain joins TRBV11-1 and TRBJ2-5, with 10 positions matching TRBD1. V was pared by 3 bases and J by 4 bases, with 14 bases of the junction left unmatched. CDR3 length: 18 amino acids. From germline, CDR1 is SGHAT and CDR2 FQDESV (reference sequence).

This clonotype appeared many times. The J gene is TRBJ2-7, the V gene TRBV7-9; 10 bases are a match to TRBD1. Trimming cost V 5 bases and J 4 bases; bases outside gene matches: 5. Germline assignment: CDR1 SEHNR and CDR2 FQNEAQ (reference sequence). The CDR3 totals 14 residues. The CDR3 sequence is CASSQPGQGYEQYF. In nucleotides, the CDR3 is TGTGCCAGCAGCCAACCGGGACAGGGGTACGAGCAGTACTTC. The full variable domain, with the rest looked up from reference TRBV7-9 and TRBJ2-7, is DTGVSQNPRHKITKRGQNVTFRCDPISEHNRLYWYRQTLGQGPEFLTYFQNEAQLEKSRLLSDRFSAERPKGSFSTLEIQRTEQGDSAMYLCASSQPGQGYEQYFGPGTRLTVT.

This clonotype was seen repeatedly, ten times or more. The chain links TRBV5-1 to TRBJ2-7; 10 nucleotides align to TRBD2. The CDR3 has 13 amino acids. Germline CDR1 reads SGHRS; CDR2 reads YFSETQ. The trim removed 6 bases at V and 6 bases at J, leaving 6 bases unmatched. The CDR3 DNA reads as TGCGCCAGCAATATAGCGGGAGGCGGCGAGCAGTACTTC. It specifies CASNIAGGGEQYF. The full variable domain, rest sourced from reference TRBV5-1 and TRBJ2-7, is KAGVTQTPRYLIKTRGQQVTLSCSPISGHRSVSWYQQTPGQGLQFLFEYFSETQRNKGNFPGRFSGRQFSNSRSEMNVSTLELGDSALYLCASNIAGGGEQYFGPGTRLTVT.

This clonotype was observed at least ten times. The CDR3, as DNA: TGTGCCAGCAGATCGTACAGGGCCTCCGGCGGACAGCCCCAGCATTTT. Amino acids: CASRSYRASGGQPQHF. The chain recombines TRBV6-5 with TRBJ1-5, with D possibly TRBD1 on 6 matching bases. Germline CDR1 is MNHEY and CDR2 is SVGAGI. V was cut by 6 bases and J by 7 bases, with 22 bases left in between. The CDR3 contains 16 residues.

This clonotype was seen many times. The rearrangement joins TRBV25-1 to TRBJ1-2; possibly TRBD1 for D (6 bases). Germline V gene lookup returns CDR1 MGHDK and CDR2 SYGVNS. The CDR3 has 13 amino acids. V was cut by 0 bases and J by 5 bases, with 7 bases left in between. CDR3 residues: CASSEYRGYGYTF. Here the CDR3 DNA reads TGTGCCAGCAGTGAATACAGGGGATATGGCTACACCTTC.

This clonotype was detected ten times or more. The chain couples TRBV20-1 to TRBJ1-5; no clear D. V was shortened by 6 bases and J by 2 bases, with 17 bases between the two germline ends. Germline CDR1 reads DFQATT; CDR2 reads SNEGSKA (reference sequence). CDR3 length: 15 residues. CDR3 DNA sequence: TGCAGTGCCCTAGTTGGGCTGGGCCGCAATCAGCCCCAGCATTTT. Translation: CSALVGLGRNQPQHF.

This clonotype was recorded at least ten times. This chain connects TRBV20-1 to TRBJ1-3, with 8 bases aligning to TRBD1. Trimming cost V 6 bases and J 0 bases; bases outside gene matches: 4. This CDR3 has 14 amino acids. Per germline, CDR1 DFQATT and CDR2 SNEGSKA (reference sequence). CDR3 in amino acids: CSAVGTGSGNTIYF. The CDR3 region has the DNA TGCAGTGCGGTCGGGACAGGCTCTGGAAACACCATATATTTT.

This clonotype came up many times. The rearrangement uses TRBV5-1 and TRBJ1-2, with 7 bases identical to TRBD1. The J segment lost 3 bases and the V segment lost 2 bases, leaving 7 bases of the junction unmatched. Germline-derived CDR1 and CDR2 are SGHRS and YFSETQ. CDR3 length equals 15 residues. The CDR3 loop reads CASSLKTGLDYGYTF. The CDR3 nucleotides read TGCGCCAGCAGCTTAAAGACAGGGTTGGACTATGGCTACACCTTC.

This clonotype was detected a few times. One end of the junction fails to match germline, which may point to a read error. The chain is built from TRBV6-5 and TRBJ2-5, with 10 bases matching TRBD1. The CDR3 covers 14 residues. Germline assignment: CDR1 MNHEY and CDR2 SVGAGI. Written as DNA, the CDR3 is TGTGCCAGCAGTTACTCCGGGACAGGGGAGATCCAGTACTTC. Protein: CASSYSGTGEIQYF.

At least ten counts were recorded for this clonotype. This chain links TRBV12-3 or TRBV12-4 with TRBJ1-2, with a weak D call TRBD1 (5 bases). The CDR3 runs to 13 residues. V lost 6 bases and J lost 7, with 15 bases in between. The CDR3 spells CASRALTVGGYTF. CDR3 nucleotide sequence: TGTGCCAGCAGAGCCTTGACAGTCGGTGGCTACACCTTC.

The CDR3 spells CAWSVKGYEQYF. CDR3 in DNA: TGTGCCTGGAGTGTAAAGGGTTACGAGCAGTACTTC. This sequence joins TRBV30 and TRBJ2-7, with no clear D. Trimming stripped 0 bases from V and 4 bases from J, with 7 bases between. Germline assignment: CDR1 GTSNPN and CDR2 SVGIG (reference sequence). CDR3 length: 12 amino acids. Variable domain in full (rest from reference TRBV30 and TRBJ2-7): SQTIHQWPATLVQPVGSPLSLECTVEGTSNPNLYWYRQAAGRGLQLLFYSVGIGQISSEVPQNLSASRPQDRQFILSSKKLLLSDSGFYLCAWSVKGYEQYFGPGTRLTVT.

This clonotype was picked up many times. The chain employs TRBV27 and TRBJ2-7, with TRBD1 matching 7 bases. Germline lookup yields CDR1 MNHEY and CDR2 SMNVEV (reference sequence). After removal of 0 bases from V and 2 bases from J, the junction contained 4 bases not matched to a gene. There are 15 residues in the CDR3. The chain's CDR3 is CASSLSAGGPYEQYF. CDR3 DNA: TGTGCCAGCAGTTTATCGGCAGGGGGTCCCTACGAGCAGTACTTC.

This clonotype has a count of ten or more. The chain joins TRBV6-2 or TRBV6-3 to TRBJ2-2; perhaps TRBD1 as D (5 bases). Trimming removed 8 bases from V and 4 bases from J, with 8 bases in between. The CDR3 has 12 residues. Germline CDR1 MNHEY, CDR2 SVGEGT. The CDR3 region is CASEQVTGELFF. The CDR3 DNA is TGTGCCAGCGAACAGGTCACCGGGGAGCTGTTTTTT.

This chain uses TRBV6-1 with TRBJ2-7; 8 positions agree with TRBD1. J lost 2 bases, V lost 5 bases, and 8 bases had no gene match. This CDR3 is 15 amino acids long. CDR1 is MNHNS, CDR2 SASEGT, per germline. This chain's CDR3 is CASSPYGTGAYEQYF. The CDR3 DNA reads as TGTGCCAGCAGTCCCTACGGGACAGGAGCCTACGAGCAGTACTTC.

The V and J genes are TRBV9 and TRBJ2-2, with no clear D. Germline CDR1 SGDLS, CDR2 YYNGEE. V was cut by 0 bases and J by 4 bases, with 4 bases left in between. This CDR3 comprises 13 residues. The CDR3 DNA follows: TGTGCCAGCAGCGTAGCCGGCACCGGGGAGCTGTTTTTT. It codes for CASSVAGTGELFF.

The sample holds many counts of this clonotype. The chain links TRBV6-1 to TRBJ1-5, with a weak D call TRBD1 (6 bases). Trimming pared 1 base from V and 1 base from J, leaving 17 bases between. Germline V gene data show CDR1 as MNHNS and CDR2 as SASEGT. This CDR3 contains 18 residues. DNA for the CDR3: TGTGCCAGCAGTGAAGACGGCAGGGGTTTCGGGAGCAATCAGCCCCAGCATTTT. Amino acids: CASSEDGRGFGSNQPQHF.

Remarks on this clonotype: A read error may account for a junction end that differs from germline. V is TRBV12-3 or TRBV12-4 and J is TRBJ2-7, with D possibly called TRBD1 or TRBD2 (5 bases each). CDR3 size: 13 residues. This CDR3 reads CATAGIGEYDQYF. In DNA form, the CDR3 reads TGTGCCACGGCCGGGATAGGGGAATACGACCAGTACTTC.

In its sample, this clonotype was seen a few times. The rearrangement links TRBV19 to TRBJ1-2; possible D gene TRBD1, 5 bases. CDR3 length: 14 residues. Per the germline V gene, CDR1 is LNHDA and CDR2 is SQIVND (reference sequence). The V gene lost 1 base and the J gene lost 8 bases, with 14 bases spanning the gap. The chain's CDR3 is CASSIARTLEGYTF. As DNA, the CDR3 is TGTGCCAGTAGTATAGCCAGGACACTAGAAGGCTACACCTTC. The full variable domain, rest sourced from reference TRBV19 and TRBJ1-2, is DGGITQSPKYLFRKEGQNVTLSCEQNLNHDAMYWYRQDPGQGLRLIYYSQIVNDFQKGDIAEGYSVSREKKESFPLTVTSAQKNPTAFYLCASSIARTLEGYTFGSGTRLTVV.

This clonotype appeared many times. The V and J genes are TRBV28 and TRBJ2-7; D could derive from TRBD1 or TRBD2 (5 bases each). Trimming shortened V by 5 bases and J by 7 bases, and 18 bases separated the two germline ends. The CDR3 extends over 14 amino acids. CDR1 is MDHEN, CDR2 SYDVKM, per germline. CDR3 nucleotides: TGTGCCAGCAGTGGGCCAGGGAGAGGCTCGGAGCAGTACTTC. Protein product: CASSGPGRGSEQYF.